This TCR beta chain was found in a study of T cells expressing NK-cell markers. The wider study: Sorted CD3+CD56+NKG2C+, CD3+CD56+NKG2C- and CD3+CD56-NKG2C+ T-cell subsets were beta-chain profiled.

There are 21 residues in the CDR3. The germline gives CDR1 MNHEY, CDR2 SVGEGT. TCRdb processed the 5' RACE reads again and assigns one entry to each CDR3 protein, with no DNA. The table lists under 500,000 distinct CDR3 sequences, with about 7.1% in the top ten. In regard to this clonotype: The antigen is unknown.

Study conclusions and caveats: Several of the donors also had these clonotypes leading their CD3+CD56-NKG2C+ fraction.

Sample: blood T cells: a sorted CD56 or NKG2C T cell subset, CD4+ or CD8+ T cells, or bulk PBMC T cells (not recorded which). The clonotype was recovered from a woman aged 18-69 years in good health. The V call is TRBV6-2 or TRBV6-3, the J call TRBJ2-1; no DNA is available, so the TRBD2 call from TCRdb remains unchecked. CDR3 protein: CASRRYTGTSGRGRSYNEQFF.